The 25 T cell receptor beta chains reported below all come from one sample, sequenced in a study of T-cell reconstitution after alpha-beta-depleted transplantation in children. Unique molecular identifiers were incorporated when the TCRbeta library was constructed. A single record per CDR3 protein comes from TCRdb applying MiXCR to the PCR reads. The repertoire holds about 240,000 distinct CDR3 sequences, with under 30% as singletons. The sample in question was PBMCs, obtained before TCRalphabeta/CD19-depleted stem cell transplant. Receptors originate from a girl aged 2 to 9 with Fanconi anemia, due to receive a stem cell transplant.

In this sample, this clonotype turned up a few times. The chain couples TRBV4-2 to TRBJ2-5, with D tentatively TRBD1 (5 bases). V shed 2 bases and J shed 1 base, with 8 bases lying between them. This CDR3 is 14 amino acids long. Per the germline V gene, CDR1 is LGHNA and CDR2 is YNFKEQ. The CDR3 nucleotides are TGTGCCAGCAGCCAACTTGGGGCCCAAGAGACCCAGTACTTC. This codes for CASSQLGAQETQYF.

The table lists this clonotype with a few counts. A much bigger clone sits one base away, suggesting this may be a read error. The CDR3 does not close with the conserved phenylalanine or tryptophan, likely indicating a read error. CDR3 protein: CSAIGTSGKEVTDTQYC. The CDR3 DNA reads as TGCAGTGCTATAGGGACTAGCGGGAAGGAGGTCACAGATACGCAGTATTGT. This chain links TRBV20-1 with TRBJ2-3; 13 bases map to TRBD2. The CDR3 covers 17 residues. Germline V gene data show CDR1 as DFQATT and CDR2 as SNEGSKA (reference sequence). The V and J ends lost 4 bases and 2 bases, in that order; junction bases with no gene match: 9.

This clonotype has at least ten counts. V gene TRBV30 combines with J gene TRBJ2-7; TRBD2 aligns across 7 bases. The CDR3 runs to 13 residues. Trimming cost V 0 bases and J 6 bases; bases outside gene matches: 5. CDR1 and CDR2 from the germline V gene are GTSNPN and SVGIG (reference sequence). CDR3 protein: CAWSVIQRGEQYF. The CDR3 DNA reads TGTGCCTGGAGTGTAATCCAGCGGGGCGAGCAGTACTTC.

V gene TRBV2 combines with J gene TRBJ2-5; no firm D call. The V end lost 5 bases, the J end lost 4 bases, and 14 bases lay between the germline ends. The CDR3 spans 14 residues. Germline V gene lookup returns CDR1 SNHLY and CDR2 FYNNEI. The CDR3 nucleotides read TGTGCCAGCAGTTCCCCGGCGTCGACAGAGACCCAGTACTTC. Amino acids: CASSSPASTETQYF. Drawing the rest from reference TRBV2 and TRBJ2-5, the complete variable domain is EPEVTQTPSHQVTQMGQEVILRCVPISNHLYFYWYRQILGQKVEFLVSFYNNEISEKSEIFDDQFSVERPDGSNFTLKIRSTKLEDSAMYFCASSSPASTETQYFGPGTRLLVL.

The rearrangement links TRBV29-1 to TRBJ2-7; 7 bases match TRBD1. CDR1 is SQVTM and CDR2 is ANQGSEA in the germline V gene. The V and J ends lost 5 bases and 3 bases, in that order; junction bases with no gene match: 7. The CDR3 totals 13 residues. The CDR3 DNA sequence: TGCAGCGTTTTAAGAGACAGGGACTACGAGCAGTACTTC. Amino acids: CSVLRDRDYEQYF.

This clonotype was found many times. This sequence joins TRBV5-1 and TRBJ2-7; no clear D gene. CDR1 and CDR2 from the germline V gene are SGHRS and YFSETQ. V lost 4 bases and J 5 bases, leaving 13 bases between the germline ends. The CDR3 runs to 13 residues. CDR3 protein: CASSREPLNEQYF. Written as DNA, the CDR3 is TGCGCCAGCAGCCGTGAACCCCTCAACGAGCAGTACTTC.

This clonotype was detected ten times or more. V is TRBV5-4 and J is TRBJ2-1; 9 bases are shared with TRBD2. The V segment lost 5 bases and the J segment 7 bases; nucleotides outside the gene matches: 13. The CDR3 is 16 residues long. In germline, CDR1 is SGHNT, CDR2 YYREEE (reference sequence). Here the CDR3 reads CASRHGGGGSGNEQFF. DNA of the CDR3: TGTGCCAGCAGACACGGCGGGGGGGGGTCGGGGAATGAGCAGTTCTTC.

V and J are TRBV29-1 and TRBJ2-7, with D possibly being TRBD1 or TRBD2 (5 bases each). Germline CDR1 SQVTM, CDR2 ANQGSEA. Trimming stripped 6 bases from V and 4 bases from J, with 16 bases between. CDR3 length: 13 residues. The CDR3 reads CSVGAPGRYEQYF. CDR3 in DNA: TGCAGCGTCGGGGCCCCGGGTAGGTACGAGCAGTACTTC.

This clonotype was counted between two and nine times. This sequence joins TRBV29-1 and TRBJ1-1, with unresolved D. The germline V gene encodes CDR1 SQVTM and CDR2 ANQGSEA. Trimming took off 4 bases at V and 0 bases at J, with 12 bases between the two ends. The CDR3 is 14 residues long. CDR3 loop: CSVARGAMNTEAFF. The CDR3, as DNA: TGCAGCGTTGCACGGGGAGCAATGAACACTGAAGCTTTCTTT.

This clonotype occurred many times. This CDR3 reads CSASLTRSTEAFF. The CDR3 nucleotides read TGCAGTGCTAGCTTAACAAGGAGCACTGAAGCTTTCTTT. This chain links TRBV20-1 with TRBJ1-1; D is unclear. The V end lost 3 bases, the J end lost 4 bases, and 12 bases lay between the germline ends. The germline gives CDR1 DFQATT, CDR2 SNEGSKA (reference sequence). The CDR3 runs 13 residues.

The CDR3 loop is CATSRDTGQGNTIYF. The CDR3 DNA reads as TGTGCCACCAGCAGAGATACGGGACAAGGGAACACCATATATTTT. The gene calls are TRBV15 and TRBJ1-3, with a weak D call TRBD1 (6 bases). In germline, CDR1 is LNHNV, CDR2 YYDKDF (reference sequence). V was pared by 0 bases and J by 7 bases, with 13 bases between. CDR3 size: 15 residues.

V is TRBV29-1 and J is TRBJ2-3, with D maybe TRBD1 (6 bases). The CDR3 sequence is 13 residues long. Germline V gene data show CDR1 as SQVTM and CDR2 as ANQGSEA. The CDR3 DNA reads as TGCAGTTATCCTCGGGACAACACAGATACGCAGTATTTT. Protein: CSYPRDNTDTQYF.

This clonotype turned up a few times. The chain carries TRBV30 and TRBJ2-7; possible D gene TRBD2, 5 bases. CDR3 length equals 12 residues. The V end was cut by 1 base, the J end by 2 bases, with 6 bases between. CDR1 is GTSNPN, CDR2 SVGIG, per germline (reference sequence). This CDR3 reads CAWSEGAYEQYF. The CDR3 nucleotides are TGTGCCTGGAGTGAGGGAGCCTACGAGCAGTACTTC.

CDR3 sequence reads: CASSQDRSGDHIPQHF. CDR3 bases: TGCGCCAGCAGCCAAGATCGTTCGGGGGACCACATCCCCCAGCATTTT. The chain couples TRBV4-1 to TRBJ1-5; TRBD1 is a possible D gene (5 bases). With 0 bases removed from V and 10 bases from J, the gap between germline ends came to 19 bases. Germline lookup yields CDR1 MGHRA and CDR2 YSYEKL. CDR3 length equals 16 residues.

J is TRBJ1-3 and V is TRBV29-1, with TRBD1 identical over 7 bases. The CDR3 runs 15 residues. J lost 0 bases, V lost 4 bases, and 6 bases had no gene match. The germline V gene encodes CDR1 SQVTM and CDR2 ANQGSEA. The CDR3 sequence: CSVGTGALSGNTIYF. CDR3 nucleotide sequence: TGCAGCGTTGGGACAGGCGCGCTCTCTGGAAACACCATATATTTT. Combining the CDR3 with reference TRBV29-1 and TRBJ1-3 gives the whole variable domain SAVISQKPSRDICQRGTSLTIQCQVDSQVTMMFWYRQQPGQSLTLIATANQGSEATYESGFVIDKFPISRPNLTFSTLTVSNMSPEDSSIYLCSVGTGALSGNTIYFGEGSWLTVV.

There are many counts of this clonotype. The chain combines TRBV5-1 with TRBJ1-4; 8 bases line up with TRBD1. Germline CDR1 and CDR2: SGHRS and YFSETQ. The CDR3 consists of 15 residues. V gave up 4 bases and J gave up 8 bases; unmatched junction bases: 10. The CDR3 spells CASSDPPTGVEKLFF. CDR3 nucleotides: TGCGCCAGCAGCGACCCCCCGACAGGGGTCGAAAAACTGTTTTTT.

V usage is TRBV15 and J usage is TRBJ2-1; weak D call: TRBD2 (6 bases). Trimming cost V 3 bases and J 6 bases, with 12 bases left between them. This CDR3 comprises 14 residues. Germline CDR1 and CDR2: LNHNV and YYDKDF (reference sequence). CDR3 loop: CATSSFGGRNEQFF. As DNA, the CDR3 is TGTGCCACCAGCAGTTTTGGAGGGCGCAATGAGCAGTTCTTC.

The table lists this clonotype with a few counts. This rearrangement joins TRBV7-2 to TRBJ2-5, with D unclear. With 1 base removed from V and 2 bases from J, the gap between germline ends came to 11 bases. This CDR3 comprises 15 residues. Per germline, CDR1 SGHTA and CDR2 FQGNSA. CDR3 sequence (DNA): TGTGCCAGCAGCTTAGGGTCCTTAGAACAAGAGACCCAGTACTTC. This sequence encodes CASSLGSLEQETQYF.

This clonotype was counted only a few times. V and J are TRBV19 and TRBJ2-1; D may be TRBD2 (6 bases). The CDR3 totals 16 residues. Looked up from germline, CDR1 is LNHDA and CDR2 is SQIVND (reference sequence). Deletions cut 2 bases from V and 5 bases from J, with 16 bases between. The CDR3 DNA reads TGTGCCAGTAGTATAAACTTTGGGGGAGGCAACAATGAGCAGTTCTTC. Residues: CASSINFGGGNNEQFF.

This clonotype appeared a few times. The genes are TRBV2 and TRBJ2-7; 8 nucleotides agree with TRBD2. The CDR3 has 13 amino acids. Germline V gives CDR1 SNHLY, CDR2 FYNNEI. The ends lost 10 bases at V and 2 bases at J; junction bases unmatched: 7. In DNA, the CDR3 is TGTGCCAAAGAGCCAGCGGGAGCCTACGAGCAGTACTTC. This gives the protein CAKEPAGAYEQYF.

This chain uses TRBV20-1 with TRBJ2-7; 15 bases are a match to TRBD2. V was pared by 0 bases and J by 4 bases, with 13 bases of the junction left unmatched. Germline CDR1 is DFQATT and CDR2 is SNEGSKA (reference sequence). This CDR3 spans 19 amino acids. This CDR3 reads CSARDASLPGLAGGYEQYF. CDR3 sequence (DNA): TGCAGTGCTAGAGATGCCTCCCTCCCGGGACTAGCGGGGGGATACGAGCAGTACTTC.

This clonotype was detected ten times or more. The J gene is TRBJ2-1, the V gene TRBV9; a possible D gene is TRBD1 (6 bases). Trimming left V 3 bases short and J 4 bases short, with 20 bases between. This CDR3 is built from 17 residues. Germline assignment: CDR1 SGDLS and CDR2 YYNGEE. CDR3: CASSASGQRAFYNEQFF. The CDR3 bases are TGTGCCAGCAGCGCTTCCGGACAGCGAGCCTTTTACAATGAGCAGTTCTTC.

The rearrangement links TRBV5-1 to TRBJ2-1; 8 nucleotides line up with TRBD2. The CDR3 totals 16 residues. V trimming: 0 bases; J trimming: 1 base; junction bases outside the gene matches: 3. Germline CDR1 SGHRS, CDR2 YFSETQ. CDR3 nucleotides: TGCGCCAGCAGCTTGGTCAGCGGGAGTTCCTACAATGAGCAGTTCTTC. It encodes CASSLVSGSSYNEQFF.

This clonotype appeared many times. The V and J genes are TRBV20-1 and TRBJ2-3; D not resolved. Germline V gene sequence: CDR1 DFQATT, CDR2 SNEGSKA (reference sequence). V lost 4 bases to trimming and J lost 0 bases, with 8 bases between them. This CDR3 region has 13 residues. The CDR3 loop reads CSATSMSTDTQYF. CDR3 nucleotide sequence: TGCAGTGCTACCAGCATGAGCACAGATACGCAGTATTTT.

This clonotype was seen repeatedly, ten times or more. The CDR3 sequence: CASSYSMTGTSGSYEQYF. The CDR3 DNA reads as TGTGCCAGCAGTTACTCGATGACCGGGACTAGCGGTTCCTACGAGCAGTACTTC. The rearrangement joins TRBV6-5 to TRBJ2-7; 11 positions match TRBD2. The V and J ends lost 0 bases and 1 base, in that order; junction bases with no gene match: 8. This CDR3 has 18 amino acids. CDR1 and CDR2 from the germline V gene are MNHEY and SVGAGI.